This T cell receptor (beta chain) comes out of a study of T cells in Graves' hyperthyroidism and ophthalmopathy. Regions amplified from RNA transcripts were the TCR beta CDR3 regions. The HTBI set primed first-round TCR CDR3 RT-PCR. TCRdb re-called the multiplex PCR reads through MiXCR, storing one row per CDR3 protein. The repertoire holds hundreds of thousands of distinct CDR3 sequences, with around 42% as singletons. For this clonotype: Being one base from a much bigger clone, this may be a read error.

Germline lookup yields CDR1 SQVTM and CDR2 ANQGSEA. The CDR3 spans 13 residues. Newly diagnosed patients aged 18 to 65 had hyperthyroidism of under 2 months' duration. Uncontrolled infection, other autoimmune disease, pregnancy or lactation barred patients from enrollment. This clonotype originated in a woman in her late teens or twenties with Graves' hyperthyroidism. What was sequenced was peripheral blood or thyroid tissue (not recorded which). The chain joins TRBV29-1 to TRBJ1-2; no firm D call. CDR3 in amino acids: CAEKAVANYGYTF. The CDR3 DNA follows: TGCGCGGAGAAGGCAGTAGCTAACTATGGCTACACCTTC. Using reference TRBV29-1 and TRBJ1-2 for the parts outside the CDR3, the full variable domain is SAVISQKPSRDICQRGTSLTIQCQVDSQVTMMFWYRQQPGQSLTLIATANQGSEATYESGFVIDKFPISRPNLTFSTLTVSNMSPEDSSIYLCAEKAVANYGYTFGSGTRLTVV.